The 18 T cell receptor beta chains reported below all come from one sample, sequenced in a study of CD8+CD57+ T cells in acquired aplastic anemia. Sequencing was done on patients that had shown CD8+CD57+ cell expansion by flow cytometry. Using genomic DNA as the template, TCR beta VDJ and CDR3 profiling was carried out. TCRdb processed the reads anew with MiXCR; each CDR3 protein has one entry. The profile shows roughly 250,000 distinct CDR3 sequences, more than 45% of them singletons. The specimen sequenced was sorted CD4+, CD8+, or CD8+CD57+ T cells (not recorded which) from PBMCs. These receptors originate from a human donor with aplastic anemia.

In this sample, this clonotype turned up many times. This chain links TRBV7-8 with TRBJ2-1; TRBD1 is a possible D gene (5 bases). The V end lost 2 bases, the J end lost 2 bases, and 10 bases lay between the germline ends. Per the germline V gene, CDR1 is SGHVS and CDR2 is FQNEAQ. The CDR3 runs 15 residues. The CDR3 sequence is CASSLSPGTYNEQFF. CDR3 DNA: TGTGCCAGCAGCTTATCTCCAGGGACCTACAATGAGCAGTTCTTC. The full variable domain, with the rest looked up from reference TRBV7-8 and TRBJ2-1, is GAGVSQSPRYKVAKRGQDVALRCDPISGHVSLFWYQQALGQGPEFLTYFQNEAQLDKSGLPSDRFFAERPEGSVSTLKIQRTQQEDSAVYLCASSLSPGTYNEQFFGPGTRLTVL.

This clonotype occurred many times. The genes are TRBV7-9 and TRBJ2-3, with TRBD1 matching 11 bases. Germline trimming cut 4 bases from V and 2 bases from J; bases unmatched to any gene: 5. The CDR3 has 16 residues. The germline gives CDR1 SEHNR, CDR2 FQNEAQ (reference sequence). The CDR3 DNA is TGTGCCAGCAGCTCTCGGACAGGGGGCTTCACAGATACGCAGTATTTT. Amino acids: CASSSRTGGFTDTQYF. The complete variable domain, with remaining parts taken from reference TRBV7-9 and TRBJ2-3, reads DTGVSQNPRHKITKRGQNVTFRCDPISEHNRLYWYRQTLGQGPEFLTYFQNEAQLEKSRLLSDRFSAERPKGSFSTLEIQRTEQGDSAMYLCASSSRTGGFTDTQYFGPGTRLTVL.

This clonotype was seen only once. This sequence joins TRBV19 and TRBJ1-5; TRBD1 agrees at 10 bases. Germline-derived CDR1 and CDR2 are LNHDA and SQIVND (reference sequence). J was trimmed by 4 bases and V by 5 bases; bases with no gene match: 5. There are 15 residues in the CDR3. The CDR3 nucleotides read TGTGCCAGTAGTCCCGGACAGGGGGGAAATCAGCCCCAGCATTTT. Translation gives CASSPGQGGNQPQHF.

This clonotype came up once. The chain carries TRBV29-1 and TRBJ1-1; tentatively, D is TRBD1 (5 bases). CDR1 and CDR2 (germline): SQVTM, ANQGSEA. V was clipped by 7 bases and J by 6 bases, with 12 bases between them. CDR3 length: 11 residues. This CDR3 reads CSAGAYAEAFF. CDR3 coding DNA: TGCAGCGCTGGGGCCTACGCTGAAGCTTTCTTT.

The chain joins TRBV7-8 to TRBJ2-7; maybe TRBD1 (6 bases). The V end was cut by 11 bases, the J end by 4 bases, with 21 bases between. Germline V gene data show CDR1 as SGHVS and CDR2 as FQNEAQ. The CDR3 is made up of 14 amino acids. The CDR3 sequence: CAWSTGRGLYEQYF. The CDR3 DNA follows: TGTGCCTGGAGTACGGGCAGGGGTTTATACGAGCAGTACTTC.

The chain links TRBV5-5 to TRBJ1-4; D is ambiguous. V lost 4 bases, J lost 4 bases, and 14 bases lay in between. The CDR3 extends over 15 amino acids. Germline values: CDR1 SGHKS, CDR2 YYEKEE (reference sequence). The CDR3: CASSVFESFNEKLFF. CDR3 bases: TGTGCCAGCAGCGTGTTTGAGAGCTTTAATGAAAAACTGTTTTTT.

About this clonotype itself: One end of the junction is discordant with germline, which a read error may explain. The rearrangement uses TRBV7-9 and TRBJ2-3; 11 bases line up with TRBD1. Germline assignment: CDR1 SEHNR and CDR2 FQNEAQ (reference sequence). This CDR3 region has 16 residues. In DNA form, the CDR3 reads TGCGCCAGCAGCCCCGGACAGGGGGCGCGAAAAGATACGCAGTATTTT. This codes for CASSPGQGARKDTQYF.

In its sample, this clonotype was seen many times. The genes are TRBV27 and TRBJ2-1; 10 bases are a match to TRBD2. CDR3 length: 16 amino acids. J gave up 2 bases and V 0 bases, and 1 base lay outside the gene matches. Germline CDR1 is MNHEY and CDR2 is SMNVEV (reference sequence). In DNA form, the CDR3 reads TGTGCCAGCAGTTTATCGAGCGGGAGGGCCTACAATGAGCAGTTCTTC. It is translated as CASSLSSGRAYNEQFF.

This clonotype was seen a single time. This chain connects TRBV20-1 to TRBJ1-1; D is unclear. Per germline, CDR1 DFQATT and CDR2 SNEGSKA (reference sequence). CDR3 size: 14 residues. Between the trimmed V and J ends, which lost 5 bases and 1 base, there was a span of 14 bases. DNA for the CDR3: TGCAGTGCTTCGATCGGGGAGGGGAACACTGAAGCTTTCTTT. Translation: CSASIGEGNTEAFF.

The rearrangement links TRBV5-8 to TRBJ2-1; 7 bases fit TRBD2. The CDR3 consists of 17 residues. The germline V gene encodes CDR1 SGHTS and CDR2 YDEGEE. After removal of 6 bases from V and 5 bases from J, the junction contained 17 bases not matched to a gene. The CDR3 DNA follows: TGTGCCAGCAAAGAACGAGAAGGCGGGGGAGGTAACAATGAGCAGTTCTTC. Translated, it gives CASKEREGGGGNNEQFF. Full variable domain (outside the CDR3, taken from reference TRBV5-8 and TRBJ2-1): EAGVTQSPTHLIKTRGQQATLRCSPISGHTSVYWYQQALGLGLQFLLWYDEGEERNRGNFPPRFSGRQFPNYSSELNVNALELEDSALYLCASKEREGGGGNNEQFFGPGTRLTVL.

Ten or more counts support this clonotype. This chain uses TRBV15 with TRBJ2-3, with D unresolved. The CDR3 is made up of 15 amino acids. The germline V and J ends were trimmed by 7 bases and 3 bases, with 17 bases remaining between them. In germline, CDR1 is LNHNV, CDR2 YYDKDF (reference sequence). CDR3: CATTQYNARTDTQYF. The CDR3 nucleotides are TGTGCCACCACACAATATAACGCCCGGACAGATACGCAGTATTTT.

This clonotype has a handful of counts. The V call is TRBV11-2, the J call TRBJ2-7, with 7 bases identical to TRBD1. V gave up 9 bases and J gave up 4 bases; unmatched junction bases: 12. This CDR3 has 14 amino acids. From germline, CDR1 is SGHAT and CDR2 FQNNGV. DNA for the CDR3: TGTGCCAGTAGTGGATACGGGACAGTGTACGAGCAGTACTTC. Protein sequence: CASSGYGTVYEQYF.

This clonotype showed up just a few times. The chain employs TRBV7-8 and TRBJ2-7; no definite D call. The CDR3 is 14 residues long. Germline V gene lookup returns CDR1 SGHVS and CDR2 FQNEAQ. V lost 0 bases and J lost 2, with 8 bases in between. The chain's CDR3 is CASSLARSPYEQYF. CDR3 sequence (DNA): TGTGCCAGCAGCTTAGCCAGGTCACCCTACGAGCAGTACTTC.

The rearrangement uses TRBV7-2 and TRBJ2-3; no reliable D call. The germline V gene has CDR1 SGHTA and CDR2 FQGNSA. This CDR3 spans 14 amino acids. The V gene lost 5 bases and the J gene lost 4 bases, with 13 bases spanning the gap. CDR3: CASSLQRPPDTQYF. CDR3 bases: TGTGCCAGCAGCCTTCAACGACCCCCAGATACGCAGTATTTT.

Ten or more counts support this clonotype. The chain links TRBV2 to TRBJ2-1; 10 positions match TRBD1. The CDR3 sequence is 14 residues long. Looked up from germline, CDR1 is SNHLY and CDR2 is FYNNEI. V lost 7 bases to trimming and J lost 8 bases; unmatched junction nucleotides: 8. This chain's CDR3 is CASTWTGGRDEQFF. The CDR3 region has the DNA TGTGCCAGCACCTGGACAGGGGGTAGGGATGAGCAGTTCTTC.

This clonotype was counted a few times. The V call is TRBV7-6, the J call TRBJ2-3, with 13 nucleotides matching TRBD2. The CDR3 has 17 amino acids. The germline CDR1 and CDR2 sequences are SGHVS and FNYEAQ. V shed 3 bases, J shed 11 bases, and the junction held 14 bases outside the gene matches. The CDR3, as DNA: TGTGCCAGCAGCTTGGGGACTAGCGGGATCCACTACAATGAGCAGTATTTT. Residues: CASSLGTSGIHYNEQYF.

CDR3 in DNA: TGTGCCAGCAGCACGCAGGGGGGCTATAATTCACCCCTCCACTTT. Amino acid sequence: CASSTQGGYNSPLHF. The chain links TRBV7-9 to TRBJ1-6; 7 bases fit TRBD1. Germline V gene lookup returns CDR1 SEHNR and CDR2 FQNEAQ (reference sequence). CDR3 length equals 15 residues. With 5 bases clipped from V and 3 bases from J, the junction kept 4 bases outside the gene matches.

Many counts were recorded for this clonotype. The chain is built from TRBV7-9 and TRBJ2-3, with D tentatively TRBD1 (5 bases). The germline V gene has CDR1 SEHNR and CDR2 FQNEAQ (reference sequence). With 11 bases removed from V and 0 bases from J, the gap between germline ends came to 15 bases. This CDR3 has 14 amino acids. Written as DNA, the CDR3 is TGTGCCGATGACAGTCCACTTAGCACAGATACGCAGTATTTT. Protein sequence: CADDSPLSTDTQYF.